Listed here are 24 T cell receptor beta chains from one sample, sequenced in a study of blood T cells in healthy people across ages. Then a second PCR, running roughly 7 to 11 cycles, was carried out with a sample-barcoded 5' primer and a J-beta primer mix. TCRdb reanalysed the 5' RACE reads using MiXCR and keeps one entry per CDR3 protein. This sample carries over 600,000 distinct CDR3 sequences, more than 35% of them seen once, and the ten largest clones take approximately 18%. The sample taken for sequencing was blood. These TCRs come from a man at least 80 years old in good health.

This clonotype was counted once. This chain links TRBV7-9 with TRBJ2-3; no firm D call. The J call may not be correct, given that the DNA end is closer to TRBJ1-5. The germline CDR1 and CDR2 sequences are SEHNR and FQNEAQ (reference sequence). This CDR3 is 13 amino acids long. Written as DNA, the CDR3 is TGTGCCAGCAGTAAGGGTAGCACAGATACGCAGCATTTT. Translating it yields CASSKGSTDTQHF.

This clonotype was seen only a few times. The gene calls are TRBV28 and TRBJ2-7, with 7 bases lining up with TRBD1. Germline CDR1 is MDHEN and CDR2 is SYDVKM. Trimming cost V 6 bases and J 6 bases; bases outside gene matches: 14. This CDR3 is built from 15 residues. Here the CDR3 DNA reads TGTGCCAGCAGACCTATGACAGGGAGTTTCTCCGAGCAGTACTTC. Translating gives CASRPMTGSFSEQYF.

This clonotype was observed once. The V gene is TRBV7-9, the J gene TRBJ2-3; 11 bases agree with TRBD2. CDR3 length: 18 residues. The germline V gene has CDR1 SEHNR and CDR2 FQNEAQ (reference sequence). V dropped 8 bases and J dropped 1; count of bases not matched to a gene: 14. The CDR3 bases are TGTGCCAGCCTGGTGGGACTAGCGGTTCGAACTCGCACAGATACGCAGTATTTT. It yields the protein CASLVGLAVRTRTDTQYF.

About this clonotype itself: A junction boundary mismatches the germline segment, possibly from a read error. The J gene is TRBJ2-1, the V gene TRBV29-1; D gene unclear. Germline CDR1 and CDR2: SQVTM and ANQGSEA. CDR3 size: 11 residues. CDR3 sequence (DNA): TGCAGCTCTTACTTTATCAATGAGCCGTTCTTC. Protein sequence: CSSYFINEPFF.

V is TRBV29-1 and J is TRBJ1-2, with TRBD1 matching 7 bases. V lost 6 bases and J lost 5; bases outside the gene matches: 6. Germline CDR1 and CDR2: SQVTM and ANQGSEA. CDR3 length: 12 amino acids. The CDR3 reads CSVAGTAYGYTF. The CDR3 DNA reads as TGCAGCGTCGCCGGGACAGCTTATGGCTACACCTTC.

V is TRBV7-3 and J is TRBJ2-1; 7 bases map to TRBD1. The V gene end was trimmed by 6 bases and the J gene end by 0 bases; junction bases not matched to a gene: 5. Germline CDR1 reads SGHTA; CDR2 reads FQGTGA. This CDR3 is built from 15 residues. The CDR3 reads CASSRNRGSYNEQFF. DNA of the CDR3: TGTGCCAGCAGTAGAAACAGGGGCTCCTACAATGAGCAGTTCTTC.

This clonotype has ten or more counts. This sequence joins TRBV3-1 and TRBJ1-1, with D possibly TRBD1 on 6 matching bases. The germline gives CDR1 LGHDT, CDR2 YNNKEL (reference sequence). The CDR3 runs 13 residues. The V gene lost 8 bases and the J gene lost 7 bases, with 17 bases spanning the gap. The CDR3 coding sequence is TGTGCCAGCCAAGGTGTGGGGGCGGGTGAAGCTTTCTTT. Protein sequence: CASQGVGAGEAFF.

Comment on this clonotype: This may stem from a read error, because a much larger clone lies one nucleotide away. The rearrangement joins TRBV28 to TRBJ2-5; a weak D match, TRBD2 (5 bases). With the DNA end fitting TRBJ2-7 better, the J assignment may be wrong. The germline V gene encodes CDR1 MDHEN and CDR2 SYDVKM. The CDR3 is 15 amino acids. CDR3 DNA: TGTGCCAGCAGTTTTGGGAGATATGGTCCCGACGAGCAGTACTTC. Its protein is CASSFGRYGPDEQYF.

The V call is TRBV28, the J call TRBJ2-1; 7 positions match TRBD1. Trimming at V came to 5 bases and at J to 7 bases, leaving 11 bases not matched to a gene. Germline lookup yields CDR1 MDHEN and CDR2 SYDVKM. This CDR3 has 15 residues. CDR3 in amino acids: CASSPRGDRPNEQFF. The CDR3 nucleotides are TGTGCCAGCAGTCCTCGAGGGGACAGACCTAATGAGCAGTTCTTC.

V and J are TRBV6-6 and TRBJ1-4; 7 bases align to TRBD1. In germline, CDR1 is MNHNY, CDR2 SVGAGI (reference sequence). The ends lost 2 bases at V and 7 bases at J; junction bases unmatched: 10. The CDR3 has 16 amino acids. The CDR3 protein is CASSYDGAGGSEKLFF. Written as DNA, the CDR3 is TGTGCCAGCAGTTACGACGGGGCAGGGGGTTCTGAAAAACTGTTTTTT.

The sample holds a few counts of this clonotype. This chain uses TRBV5-1 with TRBJ2-2; D possibly corresponds to TRBD2 (5 bases). The CDR3 is 14 residues long. The germline V gene has CDR1 SGHRS and CDR2 YFSETQ. Trimming pared 0 bases from V and 5 bases from J, leaving 8 bases between. CDR3 loop: CASSLARDTGELFF. DNA of the CDR3: TGCGCCAGCAGCTTGGCGAGGGATACCGGGGAGCTGTTTTTT.

This clonotype was picked up one time. The chain couples TRBV30 to TRBJ2-1; 11 bases map to TRBD2. The CDR3 has 16 amino acids. Germline V gene lookup returns CDR1 GTSNPN and CDR2 SVGIG (reference sequence). Germline trimming cut 1 base from V and 1 base from J; bases unmatched to any gene: 3. CDR3 sequence (DNA): TGTGCCTGGAGTGCCGGACTAGCGGGTTCCTACAATGAGCAGTTCTTC. Protein sequence: CAWSAGLAGSYNEQFF.

The V and J genes are TRBV4-1 and TRBJ2-7, with D possibly being TRBD1 (5 bases). V lost 0 bases, J lost 6 bases, and 9 bases lay in between. CDR3 length: 13 residues. CDR1 and CDR2 from the germline V gene are MGHRA and YSYEKL. CDR3 in DNA: TGCGCCAGCAGCCAAGACAGGGCAGCCGAGCAGTACTTC. It codes for CASSQDRAAEQYF.

This rearrangement joins TRBV2 to TRBJ2-5, with D possibly being TRBD2 (5 bases). V lost 4 bases and J 2 bases, leaving 11 bases between the germline ends. The CDR3 loop spans 14 amino acids. The germline gives CDR1 SNHLY, CDR2 FYNNEI. The CDR3 bases are TGTGCCAGCAGTGTGGTCCAGCGGCAAGAGACCCAGTACTTC. Residues: CASSVVQRQETQYF.

The chain joins TRBV7-2 to TRBJ2-1; D is ambiguous. Germline values: CDR1 SGHTA, CDR2 FQGNSA. V was trimmed by 3 bases and J by 7 bases, leaving 7 bases between them. The CDR3 spans 12 residues. The CDR3 DNA follows: TGTGCCAGCAGCTTCCAAGCGAATGAGCAGTTCTTC. This gives the protein CASSFQANEQFF.

The chain links TRBV10-3 to TRBJ2-7; D uncertain. The CDR3 consists of 15 residues. V dropped 3 bases and J dropped 10 bases, with 22 bases sitting between them. Germline V lookup: CDR1 ENHRY, CDR2 SYGVKD. CDR3 coding DNA: TGTGCCATCAGTGATTTTACCCTCGGAGAAGAGATCCAGTACTTC. This codes for CAISDFTLGEEIQYF.

The chain carries TRBV29-1 and TRBJ2-1; unclear D gene. V lost 5 bases and J 8 bases, leaving 10 bases between the germline ends. This CDR3 contains 11 residues. Germline CDR1 is SQVTM and CDR2 is ANQGSEA. CDR3 sequence reads: CSVHYLDEQFF. The CDR3 DNA reads TGCAGCGTTCATTATTTAGATGAGCAGTTCTTC.

The chain combines TRBV7-2 with TRBJ2-7, with TRBD2 matching over 13 bases. V shed 2 bases and J 7 bases; nucleotides not matched to a gene: 11. This CDR3 spans 17 amino acids. CDR1 and CDR2 (germline): SGHTA, FQGNSA. The CDR3 DNA is TGTGCCAGCAGCTTATGGGGACTAGCGGGGCTATACAATGAGCAGTACTTC. As protein: CASSLWGLAGLYNEQYF.

A single count supports this clonotype. Likely a read error: the CDR3 ends without its conserved phenylalanine or tryptophan. No DNA is shown, since the ends of the CDR3 on it are uncertain; the CDR3 is the one TCRdb lists. The V and J genes are TRBV29-1 and TRBJ2-1; the table assigns TRBD2, which was not confirmed against the DNA. The CDR3 is 12 amino acids in total, end residues counted. The germline V gene encodes CDR1 SQVTM and CDR2 ANQGSEA. The CDR3 region is CSQRLVAEQFFV.

The chain couples TRBV6-5 to TRBJ2-6, with a weak D call TRBD2 (5 bases). The CDR3 loop spans 15 amino acids. V was shortened by 6 bases and J by 0 bases, with 9 bases between the two germline ends. Germline lookup yields CDR1 MNHEY and CDR2 SVGAGI. The DNA of the CDR3 is TGTGCCAGCAGAGGAGGTGACTCTGGGGCCAACGTCCTGACTTTC. Its protein product is CASRGGDSGANVLTF.

In the case of this clonotype: This may be a read error, as it is one base from a much larger clone. V usage is TRBV6-2 or TRBV6-3 and J usage is TRBJ2-6; no clear D. This CDR3 spans 15 amino acids. Germline-derived CDR1 and CDR2 are MNHEY and SVGEGT. CDR3 DNA: TGTACCAGCAGCCTTCTGAGATCTGGGGCCAACGTCCTGACTTTC. Amino acids: CTSSLLRSGANVLTF.

V and J are TRBV27 and TRBJ2-1; D remains unclear. The germline CDR1 and CDR2 sequences are MNHEY and SMNVEV (reference sequence). V was trimmed by 5 bases and J by 13 bases, leaving 21 bases between them. CDR3 length: 14 residues. The DNA of the CDR3 is TGTGCCAGCAGTGCACTCCTAGGAAAAGAGACCCAGTTCTTC. Protein sequence: CASSALLGKETQFF.

This clonotype has a single count. V and J are TRBV20-1 and TRBJ2-4; no clear D. Germline V lookup: CDR1 DFQATT, CDR2 SNEGSKA (reference sequence). This CDR3 region has 15 residues. Trimming removed 3 bases at V and 13 bases at J, with 25 bases between. CDR3 sequence reads: CSARASGVIGNEQYF. CDR3 nucleotides: TGCAGTGCTAGGGCTAGTGGGGTCATCGGCAATGAGCAGTACTTC.

For the CDR3, the DNA is TGCGCCAGTAGCGTCGGAGGGAATCGCTACGAGCAGTACTTC. Protein product: CASSVGGNRYEQYF. This chain uses TRBV5-1 with TRBJ2-7; perhaps TRBD2 as D (6 bases). The length of the CDR3 is 14 residues. Trimming removed 8 bases from V and 3 bases from J, with 18 bases in between. Germline CDR1 is SGHRS and CDR2 is YFSETQ.